Below, 22 T cell receptor beta chains from the same sample are listed, as sequenced in a study of CD8 T cells in Susac syndrome. RNA, at roughly 0.45 to 1 ug, was reverse transcribed with random hexamers. TCRdb recomputed calls from the immunoSEQ multiplex PCR reads with MiXCR, one row per CDR3 protein. The sample records about 300,000 distinct CDR3 sequences, roughly 85% being singletons. Sequencing input: CD8+ T cells from PBMCs. The receptors originated from a human donor with multiple sclerosis.

This sequence joins TRBV11-2 and TRBJ2-7; 7 bases line up with TRBD1. The CDR3 totals 15 residues. The germline gives CDR1 SGHAT, CDR2 FQNNGV. V lost 5 bases and J lost 5; bases outside the gene matches: 12. CDR3 DNA: TGTGCCAGCAGCCCGTGGGACAGCCCATTAAACGAGCAGTACTTC. As protein: CASSPWDSPLNEQYF.

V usage is TRBV6-2 or TRBV6-3 and J usage is TRBJ2-1; the match to TRBD1 covers 8 bases. The CDR3 loop spans 11 amino acids. J gave up 12 bases and V 7 bases, and 5 bases lay outside the gene matches. Germline-derived CDR1 and CDR2 are MNHEY and SVGEGT. CDR3: CASTLGQAQFF. DNA for the CDR3: TGTGCCAGCACCTTGGGACAGGCGCAGTTCTTC.

This clonotype has more than one count but fewer than ten. The V gene is TRBV19, the J gene TRBJ2-1; no clear D. Trimming shortened V by 7 bases and J by 0 bases, and 7 bases separated the two germline ends. The germline V gene encodes CDR1 LNHDA and CDR2 SQIVND (reference sequence). The CDR3 totals 13 residues. CDR3 DNA sequence: TGTGCCAGTAAGAGTTACTCCTACAATGAGCAGTTCTTC. Protein sequence: CASKSYSYNEQFF.

The rearrangement uses TRBV6-1 and TRBJ1-4, with 10 bases aligning to TRBD1. This CDR3 spans 16 amino acids. V shed 4 bases, J shed 7 bases, and the junction held 9 bases outside the gene matches. Germline V gene data show CDR1 as MNHNS and CDR2 as SASEGT. CDR3 DNA: TGTGCCAGCAGTGCGAGACGAGGGACAGGGGTTGAAAAACTGTTTTTT. Translation gives CASSARRGTGVEKLFF.

The J gene is TRBJ2-7, the V gene TRBV7-9; D is unresolved. Germline V gene data show CDR1 as SEHNR and CDR2 as FQNEAQ (reference sequence). This CDR3 spans 12 amino acids. V lost 3 bases and J 9 bases, leaving 12 bases between the germline ends. The CDR3 bases are TGTGCCAGCAGCTTGGACGGAGAGTCGCAGTACTTC. Protein product: CASSLDGESQYF.

The chain is built from TRBV7-2 and TRBJ2-7; no definite D call. Trimming took off 3 bases at V and 2 bases at J, with 11 bases between the two ends. CDR1 is SGHTA, CDR2 FQGNSA, per germline. The CDR3 covers 14 residues. This CDR3 is CASSFHMNTYEQYF. The CDR3 DNA reads as TGTGCCAGCAGCTTCCATATGAACACCTACGAGCAGTACTTC.

V usage is TRBV28 and J usage is TRBJ2-1, with TRBD2 identical over 8 bases. Germline CDR1 MDHEN, CDR2 SYDVKM. J gave up 7 bases and V 2 bases, and 7 bases lay outside the gene matches. The CDR3 has 15 amino acids. The CDR3 sequence is CASSLPAGVLNEQFF. The CDR3 nucleotides read TGTGCCAGCAGTTTACCAGCGGGAGTTTTGAATGAGCAGTTCTTC.

This chain links TRBV28 with TRBJ2-1, with TRBD2 as a possible D gene (5 bases). V lost 5 bases and J 2 bases, leaving 22 bases between the germline ends. Germline V gene sequence: CDR1 MDHEN, CDR2 SYDVKM. This CDR3 region has 18 residues. Here the CDR3 DNA reads TGTGCCAGCAGTCCCCCCCTACAACTAGATAGCACCTACAATGAGCAGTTCTTC. Residues: CASSPPLQLDSTYNEQFF.

The chain carries TRBV30 and TRBJ1-1; D is ambiguous. In germline, CDR1 is GTSNPN, CDR2 SVGIG (reference sequence). The CDR3 runs to 13 residues. The V and J ends lost 3 bases and 2 bases respectively, with 10 bases between them. For the CDR3, the DNA is TGTGCCTGGAGGACCTTTAAAAACACTGAAGCTTTCTTT. As protein: CAWRTFKNTEAFF.

The CDR3 DNA reads TGTGCCAGCAGCGTAGCTGGCGGGACGTACAATGAGCAGTTCTTC. It yields the protein CASSVAGGTYNEQFF. The chain couples TRBV9 to TRBJ2-1, with D maybe TRBD2 (6 bases). The length of the CDR3 is 15 residues. With 0 bases removed from V and 4 bases from J, the gap between germline ends came to 11 bases. Germline V lookup: CDR1 SGDLS, CDR2 YYNGEE.

V and J are TRBV7-2 and TRBJ1-5, with unresolved D. Germline V gives CDR1 SGHTA, CDR2 FQGNSA. This CDR3 is built from 14 residues. Trimming shortened V by 1 base and J by 3 bases, and 7 bases separated the two germline ends. DNA of the CDR3: TGTGCCAGCAGCTTAGTACGGCTCAATCAGCCCCAGCATTTT. It yields the protein CASSLVRLNQPQHF.

The rearrangement joins TRBV20-1 to TRBJ2-7; 7 bases agree with TRBD1. J gave up 5 bases and V 6 bases, and 13 bases lay outside the gene matches. The CDR3 runs 14 residues. Germline V gene data show CDR1 as DFQATT and CDR2 as SNEGSKA (reference sequence). In nucleotides, the CDR3 is TGCAGTGCGCCCAAGACAGGGCCCGCGGACGAGCAGTACTTC. This sequence encodes CSAPKTGPADEQYF.

V is TRBV9 and J is TRBJ2-7; D may be TRBD1 (6 bases). Per germline, CDR1 SGDLS and CDR2 YYNGEE. The CDR3 is 14 residues long. V lost 0 bases and J 2 bases, leaving 9 bases between the germline ends. CDR3 in amino acids: CASSVGTETYEQYF. The DNA of the CDR3 is TGTGCCAGCAGCGTAGGGACAGAGACCTACGAGCAGTACTTC. The full variable domain, rest sourced from reference TRBV9 and TRBJ2-7, is DSGVTQTPKHLITATGQRVTLRCSPRSGDLSVYWYQQSLDQGLQFLIQYYNGEERAKGNILERFSAQQFPDLHSELNLSSLELGDSALYFCASSVGTETYEQYFGPGTRLTVT.

In nucleotides, the CDR3 is TGCGCCAGCAGTCCGGCCCGGCCAGGGTCGACAGATACGCAGTATTTT. This codes for CASSPARPGSTDTQYF. This chain uses TRBV23-1 with TRBJ2-3; D is perhaps TRBD1 (5 bases). TRBV23-1 is an ORF, and what it does is uncertain. The CDR3 consists of 16 residues. V was trimmed by 4 bases and J by 3 bases, leaving 17 bases between them.

The rearrangement uses TRBV15 and TRBJ2-1; 8 nucleotides agree with TRBD2. CDR1 is LNHNV, CDR2 YYDKDF, per germline (reference sequence). The V and J ends lost 5 bases and 8 bases, in that order; junction bases with no gene match: 5. The CDR3 spans 13 residues. The CDR3 sequence is CATSQGTSHEQFF. The CDR3 coding sequence is TGTGCCACCAGCCAAGGGACTAGTCATGAGCAGTTCTTC.

The gene calls are TRBV29-1 and TRBJ1-2, with D uncertain. CDR1 SQVTM and CDR2 ANQGSEA come from the germline V gene. With 0 bases removed from V and 4 bases from J, the gap between germline ends came to 12 bases. The CDR3 is 14 amino acids. This CDR3 reads CSVEDVGLGYGYTF. CDR3 sequence (DNA): TGCAGCGTTGAAGACGTCGGGTTGGGCTATGGCTACACCTTC.

The sample holds a few counts of this clonotype. V gene TRBV11-2 combines with J gene TRBJ1-5; tentatively, D is TRBD1 (5 bases). CDR1 and CDR2 (germline): SGHAT, FQNNGV. CDR3 length: 16 residues. With 5 bases removed from V and 3 bases from J, the gap between germline ends came to 17 bases. The CDR3: CASSRYGGVLNQPQHF. CDR3 nucleotides: TGTGCCAGCAGCCGCTATGGGGGGGTCCTCAATCAGCCCCAGCATTTT.

This clonotype was seen only a few times. This chain links TRBV19 with TRBJ2-7; tentative D call: TRBD1 (6 bases). This CDR3 contains 13 residues. Per germline, CDR1 LNHDA and CDR2 SQIVND (reference sequence). V gave up 5 bases and J gave up 3 bases, with 11 bases separating them. The CDR3, as DNA: TGTGCCAGTAGTCCCGGACAGATCTACGAGCAGTACTTC. Translating it yields CASSPGQIYEQYF.

The J gene is TRBJ2-2, the V gene TRBV7-2; unclear D gene. Germline CDR1 is SGHTA and CDR2 is FQGNSA. V was cut by 6 bases and J by 1 base, with 9 bases left in between. This CDR3 is 14 amino acids long. The CDR3 DNA is TGTGCCAGCAGTGAGGACGGGAACACCGGGGAGCTGTTTTTT. This translates into CASSEDGNTGELFF.

The chain has TRBV6-4 and TRBJ2-3, with TRBD2 identical over 7 bases. CDR3 length: 17 amino acids. Per the germline V gene, CDR1 is MRHNA and CDR2 is SNTAGT. With 0 bases clipped from V and 4 bases from J, the junction kept 10 bases outside the gene matches. The CDR3 region is CASSDSRSGGGADTQYF. The CDR3 DNA sequence: TGTGCCAGCAGTGACTCGAGATCGGGAGGCGGGGCAGATACGCAGTATTTT.

The chain links TRBV4-3 to TRBJ2-2; 14 positions match TRBD2. Trimming at V came to 5 bases and at J to 5 bases, leaving 4 bases not matched to a gene. The CDR3 length is 16 residues. Germline values: CDR1 LGHNA, CDR2 YSLEER. The CDR3 spells CASSTGLAGVTGELFF. In DNA, the CDR3 is TGCGCCAGCAGCACGGGACTAGCGGGAGTGACCGGGGAGCTGTTTTTT.

The V gene is TRBV7-3, the J gene TRBJ2-5; 10 bases agree with TRBD2. The CDR3 loop spans 15 amino acids. Germline CDR1 reads SGHTA; CDR2 reads FQGTGA. The J segment lost 5 bases and the V segment lost 2 bases, leaving 5 bases of the junction unmatched. The CDR3 coding sequence is TGTGCCAGCAGCTTAGGAGCGGGAGGGCCGGAGACCCAGTACTTC. Amino acids: CASSLGAGGPETQYF. The full variable domain, in which reference TRBV7-3 and TRBJ2-5 provide the parts outside the CDR3, is GAGVSQTPSNKVTEKGKYVELRCDPISGHTALYWYRQSLGQGPEFLIYFQGTGAADDSGLPNDRFFAVRPEGSVSTLKIQRTERGDSAVYLCASSLGAGGPETQYFGPGTRLLVL.